A selection of T cell receptor beta chains follows, all from one sample in a study of control samples from healthy donors and cancer patients. TCRdb's copy holds only in-frame clones and misses some; the assay was immunoSEQ multiplex PCR. In the table there are some 170,000 clones, around 94% of which are singletons. Material for sequencing was PBMCs. The source of these receptors is a man aged 55-75 years with colorectal cancer. Each CDR3 is given with its conserved first and last residue. D genes are given only for firm matches. A row's size may be missing; if present it is once, few, many or a size class.

D gene	clone size	J gene	V gene	CDR3 protein	CDR3 DNA
-	-	TRBJ2-2	TRBV5-5	CASSSTPGANTGELFF	TGTGCCAGCAGCTCGACGCCGGGAGCGAACACCGGGGAGCTGTTTTTT
-	-	TRBJ1-1	TRBV4-2	CASSQEAARLNTEAFF	TGTGCCAGCAGCCAAGAAGCTGCGCGGTTGAACACTGAAGCTTTCTTT
-	-	TRBJ1-2	TRBV12-3/TRBV12-4	CASSLVTGYTF	TGTGCCAGCAGTTTGGTAACCGGCTACACCTTC
-	-	TRBJ2-7	TRBV4-1	CASSPGQGGSYEQYF	TGCGCCAGCAGCCCTGGACAGGGAGGGTCCTACGAGCAGTACTTC
TRBD1	once	TRBJ1-2	TRBV4-1	CASSQQPGTGYGYTF	TGCGCCAGCAGCCAGCAACCCGGGACAGGGTATGGCTACACCTTC
-	-	TRBJ2-1	TRBV10-1	CASSVGVYNEQFF	TGCGCCAGCAGTGTAGGAGTCTACAATGAGCAGTTCTTC
-	-	TRBJ2-3	TRBV7-2	CASSYMGPTDTQYF	TGTGCCAGCAGCTATATGGGCCCCACAGATACGCAGTATTTT
TRBD1	-	TRBJ2-2	TRBV5-1	CASSFNTGDTGELFF	TGCGCCAGCAGCTTTAATACAGGGGACACCGGGGAGCTGTTTTTT
-	few	TRBJ1-2	TRBV27	CASSYDRGFGYTF	TGTGCCAGCAGTTACGACAGAGGCTTCGGCTACACCTTC
-	-	TRBJ1-3	TRBV6-5	CASSRDTGSGNTIYF	TGTGCCAGCAGCCGTGATACAGGGTCTGGAAACACCATATATTTT
-	-	TRBJ2-3	TRBV30	CAWAQVDADTQYF	TGTGCCTGGGCGCAGGTGGACGCAGATACGCAGTATTTT
-	-	TRBJ1-2	TRBV4-1	CASSQVTEDNGYTF	TGCGCCAGCAGCCAGGTCACAGAGGACAATGGCTACACCTTC
-	-	TRBJ1-1	TRBV5-8	CASSLAGWDTEAFF	TGTGCCAGCAGCTTAGCAGGGTGGGACACTGAAGCTTTCTTT
-	-	TRBJ1-5	TRBV5-5	CASSFIQANQPQHF	TGTGCCAGCAGCTTCATCCAGGCAAATCAGCCCCAGCATTTT
-	-	TRBJ2-2	TRBV30	CAWGGWTPNTGELFF	TGTGCCTGGGGGGGCTGGACTCCCAACACCGGGGAGCTGTTTTTT
TRBD2	-	TRBJ2-3	TRBV11-2	CASRGSGGSADTQYF	TGTGCCAGCAGAGGGAGCGGGGGGTCGGCGGATACGCAGTATTTT
TRBD1	-	TRBJ1-6	TRBV6-1	CASSEAPEGGWASPLHF	TGTGCCAGCAGTGAAGCCCCAGAAGGGGGCTGGGCTTCACCCCTCCACTTT
TRBD2	-	TRBJ2-5	TRBV18	CASSPPNSGGAEGETQYF	TGTGCCAGCTCACCACCGAACAGCGGGGGGGCCGAGGGAGAGACCCAGTACTTC
-	-	TRBJ1-1	TRBV4-1	CASSQDEGGNTEAFF	TGCGCCAGCAGCCAAGACGAAGGTGGGAACACTGAAGCTTTCTTT
-	-	TRBJ2-1	TRBV4-3	CASSQDLGRGNEQFF	TGCGCCAGCAGCCAAGATCTGGGTAGAGGCAATGAGCAGTTCTTC
-	-	TRBJ1-5	TRBV9	CASSVSGYSNQPQHF	TGTGCCAGCAGCGTATCCGGGTATAGCAATCAGCCCCAGCATTTT
TRBD2	once	TRBJ2-3	TRBV10-3	CAIRVTSGGDTQYF	TGTGCCATCAGAGTGACTAGCGGGGGAGATACGCAGTATTTT